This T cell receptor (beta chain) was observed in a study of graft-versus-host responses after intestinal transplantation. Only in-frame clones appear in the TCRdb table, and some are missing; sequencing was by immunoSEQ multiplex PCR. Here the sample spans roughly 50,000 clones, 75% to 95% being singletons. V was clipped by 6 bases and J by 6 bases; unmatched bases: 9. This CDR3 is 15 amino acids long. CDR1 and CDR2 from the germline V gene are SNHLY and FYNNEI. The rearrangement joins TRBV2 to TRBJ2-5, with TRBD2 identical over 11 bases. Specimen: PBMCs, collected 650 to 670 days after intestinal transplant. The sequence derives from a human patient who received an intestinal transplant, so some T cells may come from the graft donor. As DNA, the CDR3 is TGTGCCAGCAGGAAGACTAGCGGGGTGGTGAAGACCCAGTACTTC. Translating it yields CASRKTSGVVKTQYF. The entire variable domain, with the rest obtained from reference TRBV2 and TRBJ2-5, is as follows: EPEVTQTPSHQVTQMGQEVILRCVPISNHLYFYWYRQILGQKVEFLVSFYNNEISEKSEIFDDQFSVERPDGSNFTLKIRSTKLEDSAMYFCASRKTSGVVKTQYFGPGTRLLVL.